A selection of T cell receptor beta chains follows, all from one sample in a study of T-cell reconstitution after alpha-beta-depleted transplantation in children. TCRdb reprocessed the PCR reads via MiXCR and lists one record per CDR3 protein. The table has about 400,000 distinct CDR3 sequences, 15% to 20% seen once. The sample in question was PBMCs, mostly from graft donor cells, obtained 360 days after TCRalphabeta/CD19-depleted stem cell transplant. These receptors came from a boy in the first two years of life who had a stem cell transplant for Wiskott-Aldrich syndrome, so the T cells may come from the graft donor. Each CDR3 is given with its conserved first and last residue. The order of the fields is V gene, J gene, D gene, clone size, CDR3 DNA, CDR3 protein. D genes are given only for firm matches. A clone size is listed for some rows: how often the clone was seen (once, few, many), or a class if it is expanded.

TRBV5-1	TRBJ2-7	NA	few	TGCGCCAGCAGCGATCCCGGCTCCTTTTCCTACGAGCAGTACTTC	CASSDPGSFSYEQYF
TRBV20-1	TRBJ2-1	NA	NA	TGCAGTGCTAGACCGACCTCTTACCCGGTCAATGAGCAGTTCTTC	CSARPTSYPVNEQFF
TRBV18	TRBJ2-5	NA	NA	TGTGCCAGCTCACCACGTGTAGCGGAGGAGACCCAGTACTTC	CASSPRVAEETQYF
TRBV11-3	TRBJ2-3	TRBD1	NA	TGTGCCAGCAGCGAGGGGACAGCTACTAGCACAGATACGCAGTATTTT	CASSEGTATSTDTQYF
TRBV24-1	TRBJ2-1	NA	many	TGTGCCACCAGTGACACCCTAAAGTTAAGGGGCGAGTTCTTC	CATSDTLKLRGEFF
TRBV5-5	TRBJ2-4	TRBD1	few	TGTGCCAGCAGCTTGTTCGGGACAGGGGACATTCAGTACTTC	CASSLFGTGDIQYF
TRBV20-1	TRBJ2-3	NA	NA	TGCAGTGCTAGCGTAGACAAGGGGGTCACAGATACGCAGTATTTT	CSASVDKGVTDTQYF
TRBV3-1	TRBJ2-5	NA	few	TGTGCCAGCAGCCAACAGCTAGGGGCCCAGTACTTC	CASSQQLGAQYF
TRBV24-1	TRBJ2-5	NA	NA	TGTGCCACCAGTGATCTACAGGGTGGAGGAGAGACCCAGTACTTC	CATSDLQGGGETQYF
TRBV10-3	TRBJ2-1	NA	few	TGTGCCATCAGCGGTCTCGGGAGCTCCTACAATGAGCAGTTCTTC	CAISGLGSSYNEQFF
TRBV11-2	TRBJ1-1	TRBD1	NA	TGTGCCAGCAGCTCGGACAGGGACACTGAAGCTTTCTTT	CASSSDRDTEAFF
TRBV12-3/TRBV12-4	TRBJ2-1	NA	many	TGTGCCAGCAGTTTTATCAACTCGGGCAATGAGCAGTTCTTC	CASSFINSGNEQFF
TRBV4-1	TRBJ1-2	NA	few	TGCGCCAGCAGCCTCCTCGGACTTGGCTACACCTTC	CASSLLGLGYTF
TRBV20-1	TRBJ1-2	TRBD1	NA	TGCAGTGCAACGACAGGGGTGTATGGCTACACCTTC	CSATTGVYGYTF
TRBV7-2	TRBJ2-1	NA	few	TGTGCCAGCAGCTTAGGGGGTATTGGGGGCAATGAGCAGTTCTTC	CASSLGGIGGNEQFF
TRBV7-9	TRBJ2-5	TRBD2	NA	TGTGCCAGCAGCCGCCCGGGACTAGCGGGAGTTGGAGAGACCCAGTACTTC	CASSRPGLAGVGETQYF
TRBV20-1	TRBJ2-3	NA	NA	TGCAGTGCTAAGGCCCTCCGAGAGAACACAGATACGCAGTATTTT	CSAKALRENTDTQYF
TRBV5-6	TRBJ2-4	NA	NA	TGTGCCAGCAGCTTGGGGACAGCCCCTCTAGCCAAAAACATTCAGTACTTC	CASSLGTAPLAKNIQYF
TRBV4-3	TRBJ2-5	NA	NA	TGCGCCAGCAGCAAACAGGCCTCCCAAGAGACCCAGTACTTC	CASSKQASQETQYF
TRBV28	TRBJ2-3	NA	few	TGTGCGGGCGCTATTCGGGGCACAGATACGCAGTATTTT	CAGAIRGTDTQYF
TRBV12-3/TRBV12-4	TRBJ2-7	TRBD1	few	TGTGCCAGCAGTTACGGACAGGCATGGGGGGAGCAGTACTTC	CASSYGQAWGEQYF
TRBV6-1	TRBJ2-3	TRBD1	NA	TGTGCCACCCAGGGGGACAGGGGGCGCAGCCCAGATACGCAGTATTTT	CATQGDRGRSPDTQYF
TRBV7-2	TRBJ2-3	TRBD1	few	TGTGCCAGCAGCTACAGGGGGCAGCGAGCAGATACGCAGTATTTT	CASSYRGQRADTQYF
TRBV18	TRBJ1-3	TRBD1	few	TGTGCCAGCTCACCAATGGGACAGGGGTCTGGAAACACCATATATTTT	CASSPMGQGSGNTIYF
TRBV5-5	TRBJ2-7	NA	NA	TGTGCCAGCAGCTTGGCCAAATCTGGTCAGTACTTC	CASSLAKSGQYF
TRBV30	TRBJ2-7	TRBD1	few	TGTGCCTGGATCCCGGACAGGGGCTCCGTCGAGCAGTACTTC	CAWIPDRGSVEQYF
TRBV27	TRBJ2-4	NA	NA	TGTGCCAGCAGTTTCGCGGGGTTGAAAAACATTCAGTACTTC	CASSFAGLKNIQYF
TRBV12-3/TRBV12-4	TRBJ1-2	TRBD1	NA	TGTGCCAGCAGTTTGGACACAGGGGGCGGCTATGGCTACACCTTC	CASSLDTGGGYGYTF
TRBV4-3	TRBJ2-1	NA	NA	TGCGCCAGCAGCCAAGATTGGGGGATTATGTACAATGAGCAGTTCTTC	CASSQDWGIMYNEQFF
TRBV5-1	TRBJ1-4	NA	NA	TGCGCCAGCAGCTTGGGGGACCCGGTGGCAAAACTGTTTTTT	CASSLGDPVAKLFF
TRBV7-9	TRBJ2-4	TRBD1	few	TGTGCCAGCAGCTTGACAGGGCCCTTCGGCAAAAACATTCAGTACTTC	CASSLTGPFGKNIQYF
TRBV24-1	TRBJ2-2	NA	NA	TGTGCCACCAGTGACCGAGACACTAACACCGGGGAGCTGTTTTTT	CATSDRDTNTGELFF